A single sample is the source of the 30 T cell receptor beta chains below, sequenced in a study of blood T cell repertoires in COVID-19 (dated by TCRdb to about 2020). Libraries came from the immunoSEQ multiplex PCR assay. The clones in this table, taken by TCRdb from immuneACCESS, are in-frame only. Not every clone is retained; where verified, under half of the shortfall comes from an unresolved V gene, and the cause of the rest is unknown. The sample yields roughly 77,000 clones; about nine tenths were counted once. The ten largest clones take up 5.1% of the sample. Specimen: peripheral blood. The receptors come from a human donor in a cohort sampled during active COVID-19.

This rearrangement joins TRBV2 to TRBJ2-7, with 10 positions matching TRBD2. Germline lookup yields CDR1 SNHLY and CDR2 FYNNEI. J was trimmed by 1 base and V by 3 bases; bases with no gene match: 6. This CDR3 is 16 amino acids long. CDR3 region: CASSDAPAGGSYEQYF. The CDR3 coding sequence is TGTGCCAGCAGTGACGCCCCAGCGGGGGGGTCCTACGAGCAGTACTTC. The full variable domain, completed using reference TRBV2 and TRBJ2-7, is EPEVTQTPSHQVTQMGQEVILRCVPISNHLYFYWYRQILGQKVEFLVSFYNNEISEKSEIFDDQFSVERPDGSNFTLKIRSTKLEDSAMYFCASSDAPAGGSYEQYFGPGTRLTVT.

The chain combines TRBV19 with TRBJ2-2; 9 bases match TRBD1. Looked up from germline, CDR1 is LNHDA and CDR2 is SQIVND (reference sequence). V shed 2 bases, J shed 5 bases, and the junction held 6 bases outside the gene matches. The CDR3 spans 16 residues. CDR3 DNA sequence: TGTGCCAGTAGTATAAGTACAGGGGGCCGGACCGGGGAGCTGTTTTTT. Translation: CASSISTGGRTGELFF. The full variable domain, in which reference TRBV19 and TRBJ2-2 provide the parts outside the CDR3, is DGGITQSPKYLFRKEGQNVTLSCEQNLNHDAMYWYRQDPGQGLRLIYYSQIVNDFQKGDIAEGYSVSREKKESFPLTVTSAQKNPTAFYLCASSISTGGRTGELFFGEGSRLTVL.

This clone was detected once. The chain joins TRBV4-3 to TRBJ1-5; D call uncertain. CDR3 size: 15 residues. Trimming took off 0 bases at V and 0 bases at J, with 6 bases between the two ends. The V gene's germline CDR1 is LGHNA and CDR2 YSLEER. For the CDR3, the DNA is TGCGCCAGCAGCCAAGATGTCGTTAGCAATCAGCCCCAGCATTTT. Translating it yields CASSQDVVSNQPQHF.

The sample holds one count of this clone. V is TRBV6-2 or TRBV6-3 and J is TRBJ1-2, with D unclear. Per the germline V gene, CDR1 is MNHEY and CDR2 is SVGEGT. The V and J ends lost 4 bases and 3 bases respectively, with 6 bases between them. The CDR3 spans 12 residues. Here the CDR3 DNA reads TGTGCCAGCAGTTTACCAGACTATGGCTACACCTTC. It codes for CASSLPDYGYTF.

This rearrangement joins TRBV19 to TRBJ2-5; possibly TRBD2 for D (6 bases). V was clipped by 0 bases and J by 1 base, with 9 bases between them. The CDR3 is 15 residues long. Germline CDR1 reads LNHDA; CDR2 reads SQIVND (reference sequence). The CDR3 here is CASSIDGGVQETQYF. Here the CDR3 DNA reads TGTGCCAGTAGTATAGACGGAGGGGTCCAAGAGACCCAGTACTTC.

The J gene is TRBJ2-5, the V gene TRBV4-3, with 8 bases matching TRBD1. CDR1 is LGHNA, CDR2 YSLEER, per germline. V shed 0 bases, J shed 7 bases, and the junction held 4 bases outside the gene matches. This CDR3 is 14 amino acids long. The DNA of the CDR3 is TGCGCCAGCAGCCAAGATGGACAGGGAGGGACCCAGTACTTC. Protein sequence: CASSQDGQGGTQYF.

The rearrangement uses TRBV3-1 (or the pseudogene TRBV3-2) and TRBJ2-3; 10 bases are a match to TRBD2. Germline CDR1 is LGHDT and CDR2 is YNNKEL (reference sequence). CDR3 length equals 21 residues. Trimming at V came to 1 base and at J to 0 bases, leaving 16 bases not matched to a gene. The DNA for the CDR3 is TGTGCCAGCAGCCAAGGATCAGAGAGGGCTAGCGGGGGATCTAGCACAGATACGCAGTATTTT. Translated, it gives CASSQGSERASGGSSTDTQYF.

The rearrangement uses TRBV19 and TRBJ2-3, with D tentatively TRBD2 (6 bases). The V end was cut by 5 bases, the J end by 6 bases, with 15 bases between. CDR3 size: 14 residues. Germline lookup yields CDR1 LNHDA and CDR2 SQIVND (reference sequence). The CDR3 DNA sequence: TGTGCCAGTAGTGGGGACTCCCCTCGGGATACGCAGTATTTT. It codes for CASSGDSPRDTQYF.

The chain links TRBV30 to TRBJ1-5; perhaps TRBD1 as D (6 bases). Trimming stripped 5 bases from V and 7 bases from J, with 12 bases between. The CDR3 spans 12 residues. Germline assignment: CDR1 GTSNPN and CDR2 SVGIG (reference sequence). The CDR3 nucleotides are TGTGCCTGGGGGGGGCTGGGGCAGCCCCAGCATTTT. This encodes CAWGGLGQPQHF.

The CDR3 nucleotides read TGTGCCAGCAGCTCCCCTTGGAGGGCGAACACTGAAGCTTTCTTT. Translation: CASSSPWRANTEAFF. The rearrangement links TRBV7-2 to TRBJ1-1; D is unclear. The CDR3 covers 15 residues. Germline lookup yields CDR1 SGHTA and CDR2 FQGNSA. Deletions cut 4 bases from V and 1 base from J, with 13 bases between.

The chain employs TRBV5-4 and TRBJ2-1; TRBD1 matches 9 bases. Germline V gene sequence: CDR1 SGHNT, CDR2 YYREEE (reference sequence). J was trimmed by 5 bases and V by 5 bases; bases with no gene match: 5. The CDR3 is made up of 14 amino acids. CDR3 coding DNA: TGTGCCAGCAGTTCCCGGGACAGGGACAATGAGCAGTTCTTC. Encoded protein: CASSSRDRDNEQFF.

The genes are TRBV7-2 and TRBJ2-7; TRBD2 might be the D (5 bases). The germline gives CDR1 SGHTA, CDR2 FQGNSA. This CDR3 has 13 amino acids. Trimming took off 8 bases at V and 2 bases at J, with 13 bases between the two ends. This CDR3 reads CASGSRATYEQYF. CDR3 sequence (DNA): TGTGCCAGCGGGAGCCGGGCAACCTACGAGCAGTACTTC.

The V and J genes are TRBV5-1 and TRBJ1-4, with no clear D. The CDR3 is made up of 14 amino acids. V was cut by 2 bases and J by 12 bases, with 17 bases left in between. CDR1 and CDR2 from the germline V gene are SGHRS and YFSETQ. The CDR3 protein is CASSFREVPGELFF. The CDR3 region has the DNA TGCGCCAGCAGCTTCCGGGAGGTCCCCGGGGAACTGTTTTTT.

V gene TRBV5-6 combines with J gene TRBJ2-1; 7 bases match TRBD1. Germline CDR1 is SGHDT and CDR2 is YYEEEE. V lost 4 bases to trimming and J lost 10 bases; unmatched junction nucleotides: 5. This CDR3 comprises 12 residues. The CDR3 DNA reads TGTGCCAGCAGCCCGACAGGGTCCGAGCAGTTCTTC. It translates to CASSPTGSEQFF.

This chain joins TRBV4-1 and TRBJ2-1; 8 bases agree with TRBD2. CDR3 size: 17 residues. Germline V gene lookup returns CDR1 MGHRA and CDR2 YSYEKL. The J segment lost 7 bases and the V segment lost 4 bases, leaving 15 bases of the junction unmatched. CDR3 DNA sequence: TGCGCCAGCAGCCTTTGGCTTGGCACTAGCGGAGCGAATGAGCAGTTCTTC. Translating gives CASSLWLGTSGANEQFF.

The CDR3 is CASSLGGGANYGYTF. The CDR3 DNA reads as TGTGCCAGCAGCTTGGGGGGAGGGGCTAACTATGGCTACACCTTC. The V gene is TRBV5-4, the J gene TRBJ1-2, with D possibly TRBD1 on 5 matching bases. With 0 bases removed from V and 0 bases from J, the gap between germline ends came to 9 bases. Germline V gene data show CDR1 as SGHNT and CDR2 as YYREEE (reference sequence). The length of the CDR3 is 15 residues.

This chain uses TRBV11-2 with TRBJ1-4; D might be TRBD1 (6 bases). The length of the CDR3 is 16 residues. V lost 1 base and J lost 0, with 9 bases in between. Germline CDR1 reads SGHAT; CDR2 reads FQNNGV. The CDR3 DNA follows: TGTGCCAGCAGCTTAGGACAGGTTGCAACTAATGAAAAACTGTTTTTT. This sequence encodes CASSLGQVATNEKLFF.

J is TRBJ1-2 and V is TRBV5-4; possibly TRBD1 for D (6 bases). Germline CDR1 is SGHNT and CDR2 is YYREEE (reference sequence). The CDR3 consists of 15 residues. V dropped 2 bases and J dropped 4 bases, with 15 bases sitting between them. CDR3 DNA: TGTGCCAGCAGCTTAGGGACATCGGGTCCCTATGGCTACACCTTC. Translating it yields CASSLGTSGPYGYTF.

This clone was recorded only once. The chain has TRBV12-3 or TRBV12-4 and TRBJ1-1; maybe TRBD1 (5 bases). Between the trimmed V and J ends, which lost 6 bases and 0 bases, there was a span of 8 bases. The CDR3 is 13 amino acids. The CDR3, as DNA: TGTGCCAGCAGCAGGGTGCTGAACACTGAAGCTTTCTTT. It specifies CASSRVLNTEAFF.

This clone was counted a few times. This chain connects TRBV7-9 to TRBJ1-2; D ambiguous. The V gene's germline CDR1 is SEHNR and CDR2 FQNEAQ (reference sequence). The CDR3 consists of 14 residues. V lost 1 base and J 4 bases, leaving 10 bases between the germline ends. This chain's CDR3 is CASSLDAASYGYTF. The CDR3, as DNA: TGTGCCAGCAGCTTAGATGCCGCGAGCTATGGCTACACCTTC.

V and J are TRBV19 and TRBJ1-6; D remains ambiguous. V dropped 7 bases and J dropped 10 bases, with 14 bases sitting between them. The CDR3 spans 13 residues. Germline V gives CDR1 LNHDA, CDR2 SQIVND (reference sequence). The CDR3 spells CASKGGMGSPLHF. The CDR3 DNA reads TGTGCCAGTAAGGGAGGGATGGGCTCACCCCTCCACTTT.

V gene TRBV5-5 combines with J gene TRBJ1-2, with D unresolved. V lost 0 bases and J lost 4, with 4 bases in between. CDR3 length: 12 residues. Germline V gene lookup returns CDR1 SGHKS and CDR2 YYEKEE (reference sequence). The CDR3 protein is CASSLAIYGYTF. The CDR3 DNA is TGTGCCAGCAGCTTGGCCATCTATGGCTACACCTTC.

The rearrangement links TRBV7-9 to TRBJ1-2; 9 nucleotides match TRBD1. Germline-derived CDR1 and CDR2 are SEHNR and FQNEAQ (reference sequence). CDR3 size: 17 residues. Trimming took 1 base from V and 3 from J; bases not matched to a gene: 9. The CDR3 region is CASSLGTGTGFDYGYTF. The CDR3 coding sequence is TGTGCCAGCAGCTTAGGTACCGGGACAGGGTTTGACTATGGCTACACCTTC.

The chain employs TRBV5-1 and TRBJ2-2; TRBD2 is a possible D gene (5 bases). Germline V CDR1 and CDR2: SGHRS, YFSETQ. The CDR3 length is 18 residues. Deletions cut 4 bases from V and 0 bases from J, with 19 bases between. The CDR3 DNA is TGCGCCAGCAGCCCCATCTTGACCGGGAAGGCGAACACCGGGGAGCTGTTTTTT. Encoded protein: CASSPILTGKANTGELFF.

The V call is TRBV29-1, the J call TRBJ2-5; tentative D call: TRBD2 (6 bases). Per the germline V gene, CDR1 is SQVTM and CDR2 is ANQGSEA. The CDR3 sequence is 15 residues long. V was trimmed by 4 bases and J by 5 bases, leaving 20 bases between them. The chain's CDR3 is CSVGLGSSIIETQYF. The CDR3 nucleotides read TGCAGCGTTGGGCTCGGGAGTAGTATCATTGAGACCCAGTACTTC.

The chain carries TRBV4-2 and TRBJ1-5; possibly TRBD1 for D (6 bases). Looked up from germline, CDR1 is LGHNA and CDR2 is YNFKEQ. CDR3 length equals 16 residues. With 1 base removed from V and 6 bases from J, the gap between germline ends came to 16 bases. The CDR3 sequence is CASSQVGQNEGQPQHF. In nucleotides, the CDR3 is TGTGCCAGCAGCCAAGTTGGACAGAACGAAGGTCAGCCCCAGCATTTT.

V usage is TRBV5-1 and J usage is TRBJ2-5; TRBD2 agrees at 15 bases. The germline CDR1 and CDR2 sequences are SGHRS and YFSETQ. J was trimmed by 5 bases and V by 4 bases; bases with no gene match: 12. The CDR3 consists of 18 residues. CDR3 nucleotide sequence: TGCGCCAGCAGCACCGGACTAGCGGGAGGGGGATTACAGGAGACCCAGTACTTC. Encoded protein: CASSTGLAGGGLQETQYF.

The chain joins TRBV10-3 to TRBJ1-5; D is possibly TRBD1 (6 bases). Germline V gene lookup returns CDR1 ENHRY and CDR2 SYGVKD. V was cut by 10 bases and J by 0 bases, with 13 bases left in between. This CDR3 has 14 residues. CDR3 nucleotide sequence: TGTGCCACCATATCAGGGGATAGCAATCAGCCCCAGCATTTT. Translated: CATISGDSNQPQHF.

The CDR3 spells CASSPYRGGTDTQYF. CDR3 sequence (DNA): TGTGCCAGCAGTCCCTACAGGGGGGGCACAGATACGCAGTATTTT. The rearrangement links TRBV28 to TRBJ2-3; 8 bases are shared with TRBD1. The V gene's germline CDR1 is MDHEN and CDR2 SYDVKM. CDR3 length: 15 amino acids. The V and J ends lost 5 bases and 1 base, in that order; junction bases with no gene match: 5. Full variable domain (outside the CDR3, taken from reference TRBV28 and TRBJ2-3): DVKVTQSSRYLVKRTGEKVFLECVQDMDHENMFWYRQDPGLGLRLIYFSYDVKMKEKGDIPEGYSVSREKKERFSLILESASTNQTSMYLCASSPYRGGTDTQYFGPGTRLTVL.

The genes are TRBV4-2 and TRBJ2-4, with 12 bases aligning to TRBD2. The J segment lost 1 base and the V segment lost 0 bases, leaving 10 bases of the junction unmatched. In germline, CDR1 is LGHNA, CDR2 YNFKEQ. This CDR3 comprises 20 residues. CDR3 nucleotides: TGTGCCAGCAGCCAAGATGGTACTAGCGGGGGGCTAGGGGCCAAAAACATTCAGTACTTC. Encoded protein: CASSQDGTSGGLGAKNIQYF.